This is a list of T cell receptor beta chains from one sample in a study of T cells expressing NK-cell markers. TCRdb reprocessed the 5' RACE reads and keeps a single row for each CDR3 protein, giving no DNA. The sample holds roughly 380,000 distinct CDR3 sequences. Source material: blood T cells: a sorted CD56 or NKG2C T cell subset, CD4+ or CD8+ T cells, or bulk PBMC T cells (not recorded which). The source of these receptors is a man between 18 and 69 years old in good health. Each CDR3 is given with its conserved first and last residue.

TRBV6-5	TRBJ1-1	CASSRLNTEAFF
TRBV20-1	TRBJ2-3	CSAQPGLATDTQYF
TRBV27	TRBJ2-1	CATGWGGLGNEQFF
TRBV7-2	TRBJ2-4	CASSLVSGGVKNIQYF
TRBV19	TRBJ2-1	CASSITRGVYNEQFF
TRBV7-9	TRBJ2-5	CASSIHGGAGETQYF
TRBV18	TRBJ2-2	CASSTNTGELFF
TRBV20-1	TRBJ2-3	CSASIAGGYVRTDTQYF
TRBV3-1	TRBJ2-5	CASSQGSGVLETQYF
TRBV29-1	TRBJ1-1	CSGGFGDTEAFF
TRBV5-1	TRBJ2-2	CASSRGTGAPGTGELFF
TRBV28	TRBJ1-6	CASSPQEGKNSPLHF
TRBV7-9	TRBJ1-1	CASTPGGAYTEAFF
TRBV4-1	TRBJ1-1	CASSQLQGRGTEAFF
TRBV20-1	TRBJ1-1	CSARDGSRSNTEAFF
TRBV20-1	TRBJ2-7	CSAQERASGGFYNEQYF
TRBV15	TRBJ1-1	CATSRDRGSAEAFF
TRBV7-8	TRBJ2-3	CASSLVAGVLGGTQYF
TRBV3-1	TRBJ1-4	CASSQVTGTGGSWRREKLFF
TRBV30	TRBJ2-1	CAWGSSYNEQFF
TRBV5-6	TRBJ2-3	CASSLMTAIITDTQYF
TRBV28	TRBJ2-1	CASRKPRYNEQFF
TRBV19	TRBJ2-1	CASSIRGGKGTNEQFF
TRBV6-6	TRBJ1-2	CASLHPGAKGYTF
TRBV12-3/TRBV12-4	TRBJ2-1	CASSRRLADGNEQFF
TRBV2	TRBJ2-7	CASRESGLVGEQYF
TRBV12-3/TRBV12-4	TRBJ1-1	CASSLVWGTGRYTEAFF
TRBV18	TRBJ2-7	CASSTRASPYEQYF
TRBV10-2	TRBJ2-3	CASLPLRRDTQYF
TRBV5-6	TRBJ2-3	CASSLWTQPVYF
TRBV9	TRBJ2-5	CASNRQGWQVETQYF
TRBV28	TRBJ1-2	CASRDLGTNYGYTF
TRBV5-5	TRBJ1-2	CASSSQGASNYGYTF
TRBV5-1	TRBJ2-1	CASRVGQYNNEQFF
TRBV20-1	TRBJ2-5	CSGLDARGFEETQYF
TRBV7-2	TRBJ2-7	CASSFQSGGLREQYF
TRBV12-3/TRBV12-4	TRBJ2-2	CASSSANRGQNGELFF
TRBV20-1	TRBJ1-3	CSAAGNLGNTIYF
TRBV5-4	TRBJ2-1	CASSDPGTGVEQFF
TRBV5-6	TRBJ2-7	CASSKPGTGGYEQYF
TRBV28	TRBJ1-1	CASWSPERAFF
TRBV24-1	TRBJ1-1	CATSDELGTEAFF
TRBV7-2	TRBJ2-3	CASSPRLVGADTQYF
TRBV21-1	TRBJ2-7	CASSKSSRDTRVYEQYF
TRBV7-3	TRBJ1-4	CASSTGTGVNEKLFF
TRBV2	TRBJ2-3	CASSESMWSGGADTQYF